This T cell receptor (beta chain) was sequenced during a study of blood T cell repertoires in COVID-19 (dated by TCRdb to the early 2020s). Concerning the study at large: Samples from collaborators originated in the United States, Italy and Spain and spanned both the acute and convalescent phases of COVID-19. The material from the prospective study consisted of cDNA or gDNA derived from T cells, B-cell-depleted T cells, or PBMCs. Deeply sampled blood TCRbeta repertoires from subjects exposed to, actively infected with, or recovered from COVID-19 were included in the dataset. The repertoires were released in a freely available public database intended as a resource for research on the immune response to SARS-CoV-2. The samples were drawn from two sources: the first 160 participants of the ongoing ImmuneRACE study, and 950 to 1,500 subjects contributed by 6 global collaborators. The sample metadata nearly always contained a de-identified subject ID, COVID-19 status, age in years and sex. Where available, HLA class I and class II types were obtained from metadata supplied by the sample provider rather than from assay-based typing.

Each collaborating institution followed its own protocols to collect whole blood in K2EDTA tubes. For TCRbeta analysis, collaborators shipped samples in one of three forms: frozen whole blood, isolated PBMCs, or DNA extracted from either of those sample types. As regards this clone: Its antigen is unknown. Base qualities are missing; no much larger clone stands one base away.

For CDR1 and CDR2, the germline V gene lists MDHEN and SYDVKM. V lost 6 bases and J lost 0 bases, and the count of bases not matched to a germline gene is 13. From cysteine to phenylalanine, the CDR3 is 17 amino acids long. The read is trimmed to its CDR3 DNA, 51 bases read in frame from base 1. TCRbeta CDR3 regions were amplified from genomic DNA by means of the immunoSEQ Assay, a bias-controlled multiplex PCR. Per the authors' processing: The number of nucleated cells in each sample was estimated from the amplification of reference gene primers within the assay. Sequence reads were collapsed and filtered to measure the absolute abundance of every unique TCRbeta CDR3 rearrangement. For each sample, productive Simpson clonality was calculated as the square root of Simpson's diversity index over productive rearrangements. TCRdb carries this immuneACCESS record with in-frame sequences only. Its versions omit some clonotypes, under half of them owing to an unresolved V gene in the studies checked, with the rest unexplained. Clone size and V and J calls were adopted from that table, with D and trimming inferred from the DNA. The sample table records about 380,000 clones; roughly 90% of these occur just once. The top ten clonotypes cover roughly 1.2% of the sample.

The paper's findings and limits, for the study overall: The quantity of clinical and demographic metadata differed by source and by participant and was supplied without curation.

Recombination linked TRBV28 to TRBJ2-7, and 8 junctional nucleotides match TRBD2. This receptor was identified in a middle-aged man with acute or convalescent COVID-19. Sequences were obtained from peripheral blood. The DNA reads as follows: TGTGCCAGCAGCCCACTAGCGTTCGGGGGGGCCTCCTACGAGCAGTACTTC. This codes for CASSPLAFGGASYEQYF. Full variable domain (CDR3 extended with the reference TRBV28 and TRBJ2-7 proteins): DVKVTQSSRYLVKRTGEKVFLECVQDMDHENMFWYRQDPGLGLRLIYFSYDVKMKEKGDIPEGYSVSREKKERFSLILESASTNQTSMYLCASSPLAFGGASYEQYFGPGTRLTVT.